This T cell receptor (beta chain) was observed in a study of cytomegalovirus exposure and HLA in healthy donors (dated by TCRdb to 2016 to 2017). Background on the whole study: According to an earlier analysis of several hundred of the donors, some 180 million T cells yielded 117 million unique TCR beta sequences and 250 to 350 Gb of sequence data. Using immunosequencing, the study profiled T cell repertoires from about 610 subjects and related those repertoires to cytomegalovirus serostatus. To predict cytomegalovirus infection status, the study brought together high-throughput TCR immunosequencing, statistical association of individual TCRs with disease status, and machine learning. In an earlier analysis of 550 to 700 of the donors, high-throughput TCR beta sequencing was used to judge whether each TCR beta V gene segment behaved as functional or pseudogenic. In addition to the first cohort of 666 subjects, a separate validation cohort of around 110 different subjects was used. A later analysis re-analyzed previously published TCR beta repertoires from 600 to 850 donors and added high-resolution HLA genotyping to study TCR occurrence patterns. Typing coverage varied by locus: roughly 629-640 donors for A, B, C, DRB1 and DQB1; approximately 560 for DQA1; around 610 for DPA1; around 490 for DPB1. Because of strong linkage in the cohort, four or five DR-DQ haplotypes were treated as single units for association and clustering. Donor age, sex, ethnicity and CMV serostatus were compiled together with the repertoire data. The aim of the study was to test whether cataloging public T cell receptors could identify signatures of past pathogen exposure. Among approximately 370 genotyped donors of the cohort, an average of approximately 240,000 unique TCR beta nucleotide sequences was sequenced per donor, of which roughly 17% were non-productive. In a later genetic analysis, genome-wide SNP genotypes for about 65% of the roughly 700 donors were used, and that subset was treated as a discovery cohort. HLA typing included class I and class II loci at four-digit resolution. The later analysis used no new phenotypic data to find candidate immune exposures, relying instead on TCR beta sequences and their occurrence across donors. Every discovery cohort repertoire had been produced on one sequencing platform. Of the roughly 420 genotyped donors, more than 75% were placed in the genetic ancestry cluster associated with self-reported Caucasian donors. About 330 gigabases of sequencing data and approximately 91 million unique TCR sequences made up an early release that covered 640 HLA-typed donors.

The cohort comprised some 680 healthy bone marrow donors. Cohort members were all nominally healthy when sampled, although unrecorded immune exposures were likely present. The donor tested CMV seronegative, placing the donor among the 300 to 400 seronegative members of the cohort. Each donor provided a peripheral blood sample, and peripheral blood mononuclear cells were used for TCR beta sequencing. The Qiagen DNeasy Blood Extraction Kit was used to extract genomic DNA from the blood cell samples. In the germline V gene (reference sequence), CDR1 corresponds to LNHNV and CDR2 to YYDKDF. V loses 3 bases, J loses 0 bases, and the germline ends lie 8 bases apart. Spanning cysteine to phenylalanine, the CDR3 consists of 14 amino acids. Just the 42-base CDR3 DNA is kept, in frame starting at base 1. The full study reports these points: A further reported finding was that TCR beta sequences accurately predicted the HLA-A and HLA-B alleles for most subjects in the first cohort. Most CMV-associated TCR beta chains appeared to be HLA-restricted in a later analysis, and the HLA associations seemed to be driven largely by CMV exposure. A cluster of highly shared sequence variants was judged likely to be a technical artifact of the sequencing pipeline. In a later analysis, HLA-associated TCR beta chains were found to be more clonally expanded and to have lower generation probabilities than equally common non-associated chains. A later analysis associated some 17,000 TCR beta sequences with specific HLA alleles at a false discovery rate of 0.05. Because some donors lacked HLA typing at each locus, the association tests relied only on the typed subset. According to a later genetic analysis, donors in an Asian-associated ancestry cluster had fewer N-insertions in productive TCRs than the approximately 700-donor mean. An association between a missense DCLRE1C variant and V-gene and J-gene trimming of TCR beta chains was found in a later genetic analysis and replicated in an independent cohort. The earlier analysis of approximately 560 of the donors excluded roughly 17 rarely observed V segments, including chromosome 9 orphons, because counts were too low. In a later analysis, several top co-occurrence clusters were reported to appear linked to parvovirus B19, influenza, CMV and Epstein-Barr virus. Most TCR sequences were seen in very few donors, while some public TCRs were found in many individuals. Sequencing depth was assumed to be roughly uniform across donors in the presence/absence analyses, though that assumption may not hold. In both the original and validation cohorts, the classifier was reported to diagnose cytomegalovirus status with high specificity and sensitivity. Correlated functional status among segregating V segments might reflect linkage disequilibrium, but an unknown experimental factor could not be ruled out. In a later analysis, TCR association rates were found to vary across HLA loci, with the most associated TCRs seen for DRB1 alleles and the fewest for HLA-C alleles. When HLA alleles, especially DR and DQ, strongly co-occurred, attributing TCR associations to individual alleles was difficult. The authors suggested that the approach could potentially be generalized to other disease states and immunological phenotypes. In this cohort, only TCR beta chains were sequenced, and detectable features were limited by the absence of alpha or paired-chain data. The only immune exposure information available for the cohort was CMV serostatus. A few of the identified cytomegalovirus-associated TCR beta chains were confirmed in vitro to be specific for cytomegalovirus antigens. A total of 164 TCR beta chains were listed by the study as associated with cytomegalovirus. Some IMGT-functional V segments, including TRBV6-2 and TRBV6-3, could not be told apart with the 87-base-pair reads, so those segments were excluded. In an earlier analysis of 587 of the donors, most TCR beta V segments appeared in productive rearrangements about 87% or about 30% of the time, broadly matching IMGT annotations.

The library was prepared using the immunoSEQ multiplex PCR assay. The multiplex PCR relied on a mix of 60 forward primers for TCR Vbeta segments and 13 reverse primers for TCR Jbeta segments. Amplification of the CDR3 region of rearranged TCR beta genes was performed with a multiplex PCR assay on genomic DNA. The amplified TCR beta libraries were sequenced on the Illumina HiSeq System as 87-base-pair reads. The published analysis was carried out like this. A later analysis tallied 75 million to 85 million unique TCR beta chains across the 666 repertoires, and about 10 million of those chains were shared by two or more donors. To remove PCR and sequencing errors, raw reads were error-corrected and collapsed into unique sequences using a nearest-neighbor algorithm that merged closely related sequences. V, D and J gene segments were assigned by aligning CDR3 sequences to IMGT reference sequences. For a sequence to be retained, a match of at least six nucleotides was required to both a V gene segment and a J gene segment. A rearrangement counted as productive if the CDR3 had no stop codons and remained in frame with V and J, and every other rearrangement counted as non-productive. CDR3 was defined by IMGT convention, running from the second conserved V-encoded cysteine to the conserved J-encoded phenylalanine. Sequences without an unambiguous match to a single V gene segment were excluded from the earlier analysis of about 600 of the donors. In an earlier analysis of more than 500 of the donors, a V segment was called functional when productive rearrangements were above 56.7%, and segregating when the standard deviation between donors exceeded 5%. To diagnose cytomegalovirus status from the catalog of TCR beta chain sequences, a statistical classification framework was built. In a later analysis, V and J genes were assigned by comparing TCR nucleotide sequences against IMGT/GENE-DB human TR gene sequences. A later analysis assigned CDR3 sequences and most-parsimonious VDJ recombination scenarios with the TCRdist pipeline. In a later analysis, each TCR beta chain was defined by its CDR3 amino acid sequence together with its V-gene family, and reads without a unique V-gene family were excluded. To address suspected cross-contamination and a sequencing artifact, a later analysis removed approximately 590 highly shared, low-generation-probability nucleotide sequences. A later analysis calculated a clonal expansion index for each public chain from normalized within-repertoire ranks of inferred template counts. Generation probabilities in a later analysis came from a VDJ recombination model fitted to out-of-frame rearrangements, and those results were checked against IGoR. A later analysis scored TCR-TCR, TCR-HLA and TCR-CMV co-occurrence with hypergeometric tests, applying a repertoire-size bias correction to TCR pairs. In a later analysis, false discovery rates were estimated by permuting HLA or CMV assignments 20 times. In a later analysis, co-occurring TCRs were grouped using DBSCAN, and TCRdist sequence similarity was added for clustering within HLA-allele-positive subsets. Repertoires with fewer than 30,000 or more than 120,000 public chains, plus five repertoires with anomalous nucleotide sharing, were excluded from co-occurrence clustering. As stored in TCRdb, this immuneACCESS dataset retains in-frame rearrangements with V and J assigned. A fraction of the clones does not appear; measured against another copy, unresolved V genes explain less than half of the discrepancy, and the remainder lacks a known reason. D and trimming come from the DNA, and the V and J calls and clone size come from that table. The sample data list fewer than 250,000 clones, and around 80% of these were observed just once. The ten top clones hold about 1.8% of the sample.

Notes on this clone: The specificity of this receptor is unknown. It has no much larger one-base neighbor in the sample; base qualities were not kept.

What was sequenced was PBMCs. The V and J genes are TRBV15 and TRBJ1-1, with no confidently assigned D gene. The clonotype originates from a man aged 18 to 29 in good health and CMV-seronegative. The CDR3 protein sequence reads: CATSRFQVNTEAFF. In nucleotides, the sequence is TGTGCCACCAGCAGGTTCCAGGTGAACACTGAAGCTTTCTTT. Where the CDR3 stops, the reference TRBV15 and TRBJ1-1 genes take over; the full variable domain is DAMVIQNPRYQVTQFGKPVTLSCSQTLNHNVMYWYQQKSSQAPKLLFHYYDKDFNNEADTPDNFQSRRPNTSFCFLDIRSPGLGDTAMYLCATSRFQVNTEAFFGQGTRLTVV.